Below, 25 T cell receptor beta chains from the same sample are listed, as sequenced in a study of blood T cell repertoires in COVID-19. Method: immunoSEQ multiplex PCR; TCRdb's copy keeps in-frame clones and lacks some. Here the sample spans some 340,000 clones, about 90% being singletons. The sequenced sample was PBMCs or T cells enriched from blood (not recorded which). The receptors derive from a woman in her 30s who had recovered from COVID-19.

V usage is TRBV11-3 and J usage is TRBJ2-3; 8 bases line up with TRBD1. V lost 3 bases, J lost 0 bases, and 5 bases stayed unmatched. The germline CDR1 and CDR2 sequences are SGHNT and YENEEA. The CDR3 loop spans 16 amino acids. CDR3 coding DNA: TGTGCCAGCAGCTTGGACAGGGACATCAGCACAGATACGCAGTATTTT. It encodes CASSLDRDISTDTQYF. Combining the CDR3 with reference TRBV11-3 and TRBJ2-3 gives the whole variable domain EAGVVQSPRYKIIEKKQPVAFWCNPISGHNTLYWYLQNLGQGPELLIRYENEEAVDDSQLPKDRFSAERLKGVDSTLKIQPAELGDSAVYLCASSLDRDISTDTQYFGPGTRLTVL.

The chain joins TRBV5-1 to TRBJ1-2; weak D call: TRBD1 (5 bases). V was cut by 4 bases and J by 2 bases, with 15 bases left in between. The CDR3 is 15 residues long. CDR1 is SGHRS, CDR2 YFSETQ, per germline. The CDR3 is CASSRAGRSNYGYTF. CDR3 DNA: TGCGCCAGCAGCCGCGCGGGACGGTCGAACTATGGCTACACCTTC.

The chain recombines TRBV7-2 with TRBJ1-4, with D tentatively TRBD1 (6 bases). CDR1 is SGHTA and CDR2 is FQGNSA in the germline V gene. Trimming took 5 bases from V and 4 from J, leaving 11 bases between them. The CDR3 runs to 14 residues. The CDR3 sequence: CASSPDRFNEKLFF. The CDR3 coding sequence is TGTGCCAGCAGCCCGGACAGATTTAATGAAAAACTGTTTTTT. The whole variable domain, remainder taken from reference TRBV7-2 and TRBJ1-4, is GAGVSQSPSNKVTEKGKDVELRCDPISGHTALYWYRQSLGQGLEFLIYFQGNSAPDKSGLPSDRFSAERTGGSVSTLTIQRTQQEDSAVYLCASSPDRFNEKLFFGSGTQLSVL.

This clone appeared a single time. The V and J genes are TRBV18 and TRBJ2-5; 8 bases are a match to TRBD1. CDR3 length equals 14 residues. J lost 5 bases, V lost 4 bases, and 6 bases had no gene match. Germline V gene sequence: CDR1 KGHSH, CDR2 LQKENI. The CDR3 sequence is CASSLTGGEETQYF. The CDR3 DNA follows: TGTGCCAGCTCACTAACAGGGGGTGAGGAGACCCAGTACTTC. Together with reference TRBV18 and TRBJ2-5, the CDR3 gives the full variable domain: NAGVMQNPRHLVRRRGQEARLRCSPMKGHSHVYWYRQLPEEGLKFMVYLQKENIIDESGMPKERFSAEFPKEGPSILRIQQVVRGDSAAYFCASSLTGGEETQYFGPGTRLLVL.

This sequence joins TRBV12-5 and TRBJ2-3; 13 bases map to TRBD2. The CDR3 is made up of 17 amino acids. Unmatched junction bases numbered 8, after V lost 3 bases and J lost 5 bases. Germline V lookup: CDR1 LGHNT, CDR2 FRNRAP. DNA for the CDR3: TGTGCTAGTGGTTTCACCTCCGGGACTAGCGGGGTAGATACGCAGTATTTT. Translation gives CASGFTSGTSGVDTQYF.

This sequence joins TRBV19 and TRBJ2-1, with 8 nucleotides matching TRBD1. Germline values: CDR1 LNHDA, CDR2 SQIVND (reference sequence). V shed 4 bases, J shed 8 bases, and the junction held 10 bases outside the gene matches. The CDR3 is made up of 15 amino acids. The CDR3 spells CASSTTRTGRDEQFF. Here the CDR3 DNA reads TGTGCCAGTAGTACGACTCGGACAGGGCGGGATGAGCAGTTCTTC.

This chain connects TRBV9 to TRBJ2-1; 12 nucleotides line up with TRBD2. Trimming cost V 2 bases and J 5 bases; bases outside gene matches: 2. CDR3 length: 15 amino acids. Germline V CDR1 and CDR2: SGDLS, YYNGEE. CDR3 region: CASSVSSGGDNEQFF. CDR3 bases: TGTGCCAGCAGCGTGTCTAGCGGGGGGGACAATGAGCAGTTCTTC.

This chain joins TRBV5-1 and TRBJ1-4; perhaps TRBD1 as D (6 bases). Trimming took off 2 bases at V and 6 bases at J, with 11 bases between the two ends. The CDR3 loop spans 14 amino acids. The germline V gene encodes CDR1 SGHRS and CDR2 YFSETQ. This chain's CDR3 is CASSFQGHDEKLFF. The CDR3 DNA reads as TGCGCCAGCAGCTTTCAGGGGCACGATGAAAAACTGTTTTTT. Together with reference TRBV5-1 and TRBJ1-4, the CDR3 gives the full variable domain: KAGVTQTPRYLIKTRGQQVTLSCSPISGHRSVSWYQQTPGQGLQFLFEYFSETQRNKGNFPGRFSGRQFSNSRSEMNVSTLELGDSALYLCASSFQGHDEKLFFGSGTQLSVL.

The chain has TRBV3-1 (or the pseudogene TRBV3-2) and TRBJ1-3; D remains ambiguous. This CDR3 comprises 16 residues. The germline V gene encodes CDR1 LGHDT and CDR2 YNNKEL (reference sequence). With 4 bases removed from V and 4 bases from J, the gap between germline ends came to 17 bases. Here the CDR3 reads CASSLSYHGGGNTIYF. Here the CDR3 DNA reads TGTGCCAGCAGCCTGTCTTACCACGGAGGAGGAAACACCATATATTTT.

The chain recombines TRBV27 with TRBJ2-5, with a possible D match to TRBD2 (7 bases). V gave up 0 bases and J gave up 4 bases, with 18 bases separating them. CDR3 length: 17 amino acids. CDR1 is MNHEY, CDR2 SMNVEV, per germline (reference sequence). CDR3 protein: CASSLSMGSGGRETQYF. For the CDR3, the DNA is TGTGCCAGCAGTTTATCGATGGGGTCGGGGGGCCGAGAGACCCAGTACTTC.

V and J are TRBV28 and TRBJ1-2; D might be TRBD1 (5 bases). Germline assignment: CDR1 MDHEN and CDR2 SYDVKM. Trimming took 4 bases from V and 4 from J, leaving 10 bases between them. The CDR3 runs to 13 residues. The DNA for the CDR3 is TGTGCCAGCAGTTCGGGACTCCCCTATGGCTACACCTTC. As protein: CASSSGLPYGYTF.

The CDR3 DNA is TGTGCCAGCAACCGGGACAGCGACAATCAGCCCCAGCATTTT. It translates to CASNRDSDNQPQHF. This chain connects TRBV6-5 to TRBJ1-5; TRBD1 matches 7 bases. With 7 bases clipped from V and 3 bases from J, the junction kept 6 bases outside the gene matches. The CDR3 consists of 14 residues. CDR1 MNHEY and CDR2 SVGAGI come from the germline V gene.

V gene TRBV18 combines with J gene TRBJ2-1, with 16 bases matching TRBD2. This CDR3 spans 20 amino acids. Germline assignment: CDR1 KGHSH and CDR2 LQKENI. The junction had 17 bases not matched to a gene; V was cut back by 6 bases and J by 6 bases. The CDR3 reads CASSRYTGTSGGALINEQFF. CDR3 sequence (DNA): TGTGCCAGCTCGCGTTACACCGGGACTAGCGGGGGGGCCTTGATCAATGAGCAGTTCTTC.

The genes are TRBV4-1 and TRBJ1-3; 9 bases fit TRBD1. This CDR3 contains 16 residues. V lost 1 base and J lost 0; bases outside the gene matches: 1. Per the germline V gene, CDR1 is MGHRA and CDR2 is YSYEKL. The CDR3 loop is CASSQVQGASGNTIYF. CDR3 nucleotide sequence: TGCGCCAGCAGCCAAGTACAGGGGGCCTCTGGAAACACCATATATTTT.

The chain joins TRBV19 to TRBJ2-2; tentatively, D is TRBD2 (6 bases). CDR1 and CDR2 (germline): LNHDA, SQIVND (reference sequence). CDR3 length equals 15 residues. The V gene lost 6 bases and the J gene lost 4 bases, with 15 bases spanning the gap. The CDR3 loop is CASRSIWGVTGELFF. CDR3 DNA: TGTGCCAGTAGGTCTATCTGGGGGGTCACCGGGGAGCTGTTTTTT.

The chain joins TRBV6-1 to TRBJ2-3, with TRBD2 identical over 10 bases. V shed 3 bases, J shed 3 bases, and the junction held 3 bases outside the gene matches. The CDR3 is made up of 15 amino acids. Germline CDR1 reads MNHNS; CDR2 reads SASEGT. The CDR3 sequence is CASSELAGVTDTQYF. The CDR3 nucleotides read TGTGCCAGCAGTGAGCTAGCGGGAGTTACAGATACGCAGTATTTT.

The chain combines TRBV29-1 with TRBJ1-1; D remains ambiguous. Germline V CDR1 and CDR2: SQVTM, ANQGSEA. The ends were cut back, 7 bases at V and 0 bases at J, with 12 bases in the middle. There are 13 residues in the CDR3. The CDR3 DNA reads TGCAGCGGTGGCAGGCTAATGAACACTGAAGCTTTCTTT. This encodes CSGGRLMNTEAFF.

The V and J genes are TRBV28 and TRBJ1-5, with D hard to call. Trimming took 5 bases from V and 1 from J, leaving 3 bases between them. Germline CDR1 and CDR2: MDHEN and SYDVKM. The CDR3 is made up of 12 amino acids. The CDR3 DNA is TGTGCCAGCAGTCAAAGCAATCAGCCCCAGCATTTT. Its translation: CASSQSNQPQHF.

The rearrangement joins TRBV2 to TRBJ2-2, with D tentatively TRBD2 (7 bases). Germline CDR1 is SNHLY and CDR2 is FYNNEI. This CDR3 has 16 residues. V lost 6 bases and J lost 5, with 19 bases in between. CDR3: CASSVFGGAATGELFF. Here the CDR3 DNA reads TGTGCCAGCAGCGTATTTGGGGGGGCCGCGACCGGGGAGCTGTTTTTT.

This rearrangement joins TRBV27 to TRBJ1-2, with TRBD1 identical over 10 bases. This CDR3 is 15 amino acids long. Trimming cost V 2 bases and J 4 bases; bases outside gene matches: 4. The germline V gene encodes CDR1 MNHEY and CDR2 SMNVEV (reference sequence). The CDR3 nucleotides read TGTGCCAGCAGTTTACTGGGACAGGGGCTCTATGGCTACACCTTC. It translates to CASSLLGQGLYGYTF.

This chain uses TRBV30 with TRBJ1-4, with 9 bases aligning to TRBD1. Germline V lookup: CDR1 GTSNPN, CDR2 SVGIG (reference sequence). Trimming cost V 4 bases and J 7 bases; bases outside gene matches: 7. This CDR3 spans 14 amino acids. The CDR3, as DNA: TGTGCCTGGACCGGGACAGGGATTGGTGAAAAACTGTTTTTT. Amino acids: CAWTGTGIGEKLFF. Drawing the rest from reference TRBV30 and TRBJ1-4, the complete variable domain is SQTIHQWPATLVQPVGSPLSLECTVEGTSNPNLYWYRQAAGRGLQLLFYSVGIGQISSEVPQNLSASRPQDRQFILSSKKLLLSDSGFYLCAWTGTGIGEKLFFGSGTQLSVL.

V usage is TRBV3-1 (or the pseudogene TRBV3-2) and J usage is TRBJ1-1, with D unresolved. Trimming took 1 base from V and 1 from J, leaving 10 bases between them. Per the germline V gene, CDR1 is LGHDT and CDR2 is YNNKEL (reference sequence). The CDR3 loop spans 15 amino acids. The CDR3 loop is CASSQGRAPNTEAFF. For the CDR3, the DNA is TGTGCCAGCAGCCAAGGGAGGGCCCCGAACACTGAAGCTTTCTTT.

The chain uses TRBV21-1 and TRBJ1-1; the table's D call TRBD1 went unverified against the DNA. TRBV21-1 is a pseudogene. The CDR3 is 16 residues long. The CDR3 spells CASSYGVDSPNTEAFF. CDR3 coding DNA: TGTGCCAGCAGCTATGGGGTGGACAGCCCAAACACTGAAGCTTTCTTT.

The chain carries TRBV30 and TRBJ1-6; maybe TRBD1 (5 bases). V lost 4 bases and J lost 5, with 9 bases in between. This CDR3 region has 13 residues. CDR1 GTSNPN and CDR2 SVGIG come from the germline V gene (reference sequence). CDR3 nucleotides: TGTGCCTGGAAGGGGCTGAATAATTCACCCCTCCACTTT. The encoded protein is CAWKGLNNSPLHF.

The chain is built from TRBV28 and TRBJ2-7; D perhaps matches TRBD1 (5 bases). From germline, CDR1 is MDHEN and CDR2 SYDVKM. V was cut by 6 bases and J by 0 bases, with 12 bases left in between. The CDR3 spans 14 residues. CDR3 sequence reads: CASSRLQDSYEQYF. Written as DNA, the CDR3 is TGTGCCAGCAGCCGTTTACAGGACTCCTACGAGCAGTACTTC.